A single T cell receptor beta chain is shown here with its context. Its antigen is not identified. This sample was taken from a study of cytotoxic CD8 clonotypes in ibrutinib-treated CLL. The data were produced by immunoSEQ multiplex PCR, yet TCRdb's version contains in-frame clones alone and is incomplete. This repertoire shows about 140,000 clones, around 76% found once; its top ten account for approximately 5.1%. Germline V gene sequence: CDR1 GTSNPN, CDR2 SVGIG (reference sequence). Trimming stripped 0 bases from V and 1 base from J, with 9 bases between. The CDR3 has 14 residues. Overall study results and limits: Contraction or stability on treatment was seen for public clonotypes, which were uncommon.

The receptor was isolated from a human donor with chronic lymphocytic leukemia. The chain recombines TRBV30 with TRBJ1-1, with no clear D. Here the sequenced sample was PBMCs, taken after 24 months of ibrutinib treatment. The CDR3 sequence is CAWSVFSWNTEAFF. DNA for the CDR3: TGTGCCTGGAGTGTATTTTCCTGGAACACTGAAGCTTTCTTT.